This T cell receptor (beta chain) was captured in a study of blood T cell repertoires in COVID-19. The overall study: COVID-19 samples collected from the United States, Italy and Spain covered acute and convalescent phases. Sources were T cells, B-cell-depleted T cells, or PBMCs; the material itself was cDNA or gDNA.

Original data processing: Estimation of nucleated cell counts was performed using reference gene primer amplification. Measured with immunoSEQ multiplex PCR; TCRdb has only the in-frame clones, and not every one. That table gives V, J and clone size, and the DNA gave D and trimming. Counted here are some 120,000 clones, 70% to 90% occurring once; the ten biggest clones make up more than 3%. The V and J ends lost 2 bases and 5 bases respectively, with 13 bases between them. This CDR3 has 14 residues. Germline loops: CDR1 SGHDN, CDR2 FVKESK. The chain couples TRBV14 to TRBJ2-7; D is uncertain. Sequencing used peripheral blood. The origin of this receptor is a woman aged 45-65 years with acute or convalescent COVID-19. CDR3 protein: CASSQYLPPDEQYF. CDR3 sequence (DNA): TGTGCCAGCAGCCAATACCTCCCGCCAGACGAGCAGTACTTC.